The 10 T cell receptor beta chains below were found in one sample sequenced in a study of blood T cell repertoires in COVID-19. The assay was immunoSEQ multiplex PCR, and TCRdb's table has in-frame clones only and misses some. The table includes hundreds of thousands of clones, almost 85% detected once. Sequenced: PBMCs or T cells enriched from blood (not recorded which). The source is a woman aged 50 to 60 with acute COVID-19.

This clone was counted only a few times. The chain uses TRBV6-6 and TRBJ1-6; 7 bases are a match to TRBD1. CDR1 MNHNY and CDR2 SVGAGI come from the germline V gene (reference sequence). Trimming removed 8 bases from V and 4 bases from J; junction bases left unmatched: 8. The CDR3 totals 15 residues. The CDR3 protein is CASGRDSSYNSPLHF. DNA of the CDR3: TGTGCCAGCGGGCGGGACAGCTCGTATAATTCACCCCTCCACTTT.

V is TRBV6-5 and J is TRBJ1-3; 8 positions agree with TRBD1. Germline V gene sequence: CDR1 MNHEY, CDR2 SVGAGI. Trimming took 8 bases from V and 0 from J; bases not matched to a gene: 3. The CDR3 is 14 residues long. CDR3 sequence (DNA): TGTGCCAGCGGGGACAGGTCCTCTGGAAACACCATATATTTT. This sequence encodes CASGDRSSGNTIYF.

About this clone: The junction shows a germline mismatch at one end, possibly a read error. The rearrangement links TRBV14 to TRBJ2-2, with D tentatively TRBD2 (6 bases). Germline V lookup: CDR1 SGHDN, CDR2 FVKESK. This CDR3 is 16 amino acids long. Here the CDR3 DNA reads TGTGCCAGCAGCCAAGTAGGAGGGGCGAAGACCGGGGAGCTGTTTTTT. As protein: CASSQVGGAKTGELFF.

The rearrangement uses TRBV4-1 and TRBJ1-2, with TRBD1 as a possible D gene (6 bases). Trimming removed 1 base from V and 4 bases from J, with 13 bases in between. CDR1 is MGHRA and CDR2 is YSYEKL in the germline V gene. The CDR3 covers 15 residues. The CDR3 nucleotides read TGCGCCAGCAGCCAAGTTTCTGGACAGCTCTATGGCTACACCTTC. Translation: CASSQVSGQLYGYTF.

J is TRBJ1-2 and V is TRBV7-8; TRBD1 aligns across 7 bases. The CDR3 is made up of 14 amino acids. Losses at the gene ends were 1 base for V and 4 bases for J; bases not matched to a gene: 3. Germline V gene lookup returns CDR1 SGHVS and CDR2 FQNEAQ. CDR3 amino acids: CASSLGDSFYGYTF. Here the CDR3 DNA reads TGTGCCAGCAGCTTAGGGGACAGTTTCTATGGCTACACCTTC.

The chain carries TRBV5-6 and TRBJ1-1; D ambiguous. The germline V gene has CDR1 SGHDT and CDR2 YYEEEE. The CDR3 loop spans 13 amino acids. Between the trimmed V and J ends, which lost 3 bases and 2 bases, there was a span of 8 bases. The CDR3 nucleotides read TGTGCCAGCAGCTCACAGAGAAACACTGAAGCTTTCTTT. It encodes CASSSQRNTEAFF.

The chain carries TRBV12-3 or TRBV12-4 and TRBJ1-3; TRBD1 matches at 8 bases. The CDR3 runs to 13 residues. Trimming took 6 bases from V and 8 from J; bases not matched to a gene: 6. For the CDR3, the DNA is TGTGCCAGCAGGCCGACAGGGGTACACACCATATATTTT. Translation: CASRPTGVHTIYF.

The V and J genes are TRBV3-1 (or the pseudogene TRBV3-2) and TRBJ2-5; perhaps TRBD2 as D (5 bases). Trimming removed 5 bases at V and 4 bases at J, with 17 bases between. From germline, CDR1 is LGHDT and CDR2 YNNKEL (reference sequence). This CDR3 is built from 15 residues. The CDR3 DNA sequence: TGTGCCAGCAGCACCCCGGGGTGGGTGGGAGAGACCCAGTACTTC. Residues: CASSTPGWVGETQYF.

The J gene is TRBJ2-2, the V gene TRBV19, with a possible D match to TRBD2 (5 bases). Germline values: CDR1 LNHDA, CDR2 SQIVND (reference sequence). Trimming took 9 bases from V and 3 from J, leaving 11 bases between them. The CDR3 runs 13 residues. CDR3 sequence (DNA): TGTGCCAGCGCGGAGCGGCACACCGGGGAGCTGTTTTTT. Encoded protein: CASAERHTGELFF.

The CDR3, as DNA: TGCAGCGTTGAACAGGGGCCCACCGGGGAGCTGTTTTTT. Its protein is CSVEQGPTGELFF. The chain employs TRBV29-1 and TRBJ2-2, with a weak D call TRBD1 (6 bases). Germline V gives CDR1 SQVTM, CDR2 ANQGSEA. V dropped 2 bases and J dropped 4 bases, with 8 bases sitting between them. The CDR3 contains 13 residues.